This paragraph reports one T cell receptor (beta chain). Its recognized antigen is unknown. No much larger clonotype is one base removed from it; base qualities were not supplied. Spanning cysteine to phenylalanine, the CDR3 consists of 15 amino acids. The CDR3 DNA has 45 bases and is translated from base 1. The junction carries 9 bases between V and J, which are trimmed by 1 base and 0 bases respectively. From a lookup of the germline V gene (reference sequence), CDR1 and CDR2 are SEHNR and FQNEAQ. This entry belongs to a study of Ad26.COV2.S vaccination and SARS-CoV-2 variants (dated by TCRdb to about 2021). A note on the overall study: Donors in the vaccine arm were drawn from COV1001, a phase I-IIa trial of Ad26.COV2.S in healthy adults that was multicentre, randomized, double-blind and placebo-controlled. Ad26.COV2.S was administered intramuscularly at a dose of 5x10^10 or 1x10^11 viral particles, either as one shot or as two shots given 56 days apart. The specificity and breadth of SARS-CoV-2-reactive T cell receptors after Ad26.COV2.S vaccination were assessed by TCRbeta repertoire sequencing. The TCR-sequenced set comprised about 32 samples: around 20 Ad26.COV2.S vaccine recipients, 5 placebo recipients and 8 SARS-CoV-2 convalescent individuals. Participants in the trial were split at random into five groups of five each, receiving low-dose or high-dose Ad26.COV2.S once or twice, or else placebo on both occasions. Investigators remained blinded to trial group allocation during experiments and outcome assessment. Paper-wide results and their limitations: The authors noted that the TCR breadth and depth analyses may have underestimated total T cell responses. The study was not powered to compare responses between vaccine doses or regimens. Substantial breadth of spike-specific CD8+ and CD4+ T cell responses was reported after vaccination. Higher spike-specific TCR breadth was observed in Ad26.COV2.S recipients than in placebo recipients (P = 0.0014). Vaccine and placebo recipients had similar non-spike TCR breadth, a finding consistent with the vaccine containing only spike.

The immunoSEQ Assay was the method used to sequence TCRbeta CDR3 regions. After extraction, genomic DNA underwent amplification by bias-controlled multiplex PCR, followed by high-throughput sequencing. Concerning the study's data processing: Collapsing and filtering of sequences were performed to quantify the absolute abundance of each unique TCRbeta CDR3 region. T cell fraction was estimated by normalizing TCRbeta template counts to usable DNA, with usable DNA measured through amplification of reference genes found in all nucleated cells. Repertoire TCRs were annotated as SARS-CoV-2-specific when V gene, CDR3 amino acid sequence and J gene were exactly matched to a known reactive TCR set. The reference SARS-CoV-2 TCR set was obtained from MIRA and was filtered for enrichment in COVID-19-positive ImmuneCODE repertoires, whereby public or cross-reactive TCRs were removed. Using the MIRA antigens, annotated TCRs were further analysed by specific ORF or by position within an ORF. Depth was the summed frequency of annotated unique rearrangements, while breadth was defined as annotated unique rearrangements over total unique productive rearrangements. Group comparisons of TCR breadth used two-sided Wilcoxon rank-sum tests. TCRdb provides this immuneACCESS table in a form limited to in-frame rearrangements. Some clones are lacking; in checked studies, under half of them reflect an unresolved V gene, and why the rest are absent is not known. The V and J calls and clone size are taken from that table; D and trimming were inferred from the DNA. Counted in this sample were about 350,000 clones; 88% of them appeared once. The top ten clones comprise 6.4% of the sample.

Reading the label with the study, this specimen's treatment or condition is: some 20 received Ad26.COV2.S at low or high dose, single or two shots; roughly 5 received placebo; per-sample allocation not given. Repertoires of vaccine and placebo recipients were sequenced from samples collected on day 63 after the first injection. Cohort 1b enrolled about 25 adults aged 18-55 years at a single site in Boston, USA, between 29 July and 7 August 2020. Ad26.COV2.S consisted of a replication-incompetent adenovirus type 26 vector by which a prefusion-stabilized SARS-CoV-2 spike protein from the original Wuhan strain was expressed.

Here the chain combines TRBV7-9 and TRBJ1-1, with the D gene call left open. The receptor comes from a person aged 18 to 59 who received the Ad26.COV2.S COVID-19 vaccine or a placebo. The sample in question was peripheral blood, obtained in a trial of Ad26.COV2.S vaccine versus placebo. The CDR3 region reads CASSLGQSMNTEAFF. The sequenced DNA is TGTGCCAGCAGCTTAGGGCAGTCGATGAACACTGAAGCTTTCTTT.